This entry lists 9 T cell receptor beta chains sequenced from one sample in a study of CD8+ T cells in alopecia areata. RNA was extracted and reverse transcribed into cDNA as the sequencing template. Using immunoSEQ multiplex PCR, the repertoire was profiled, and TCRdb retains in-frame clones only, with some absent. The sample carries approximately 150,000 clones, 85% to 90% recorded once. Material: CD8+ T cells sorted from blood, obtained at week 0. The receptors were sampled from a human donor with alopecia areata.

The V gene is TRBV9, the J gene TRBJ1-2; 8 bases are shared with TRBD1. CDR3 length equals 18 residues. Looked up from germline, CDR1 is SGDLS and CDR2 is YYNGEE. Trimming removed 0 bases from V and 5 bases from J; junction bases left unmatched: 15. CDR3 DNA: TGTGCCAGCAGCGTAGACGGCGGGACAGGATGGTATTGGTATGGCTACACCTTC. Residues: CASSVDGGTGWYWYGYTF.

This clone was counted a few times. The CDR3 region is CSVDPGGTGGQDGELFF. The CDR3 coding sequence is TGCAGCGTGGACCCTGGGGGGACAGGCGGACAGGACGGGGAGCTGTTTTTT. The chain employs TRBV29-1 and TRBJ2-2, with 8 bases aligning to TRBD1. The CDR3 is 17 amino acids. With 6 bases clipped from V and 7 bases from J, the junction kept 19 bases outside the gene matches. Germline loops: CDR1 SQVTM, CDR2 ANQGSEA.

For this clone: The sample holds other DNA sequences that translate to the same CDR3. The J gene is TRBJ2-3, the V gene TRBV5-1; D is perhaps TRBD1 (6 bases). This CDR3 has 14 amino acids. V dropped 2 bases and J dropped 1 base, with 8 bases sitting between them. Germline V gene data show CDR1 as SGHRS and CDR2 as YFSETQ. This CDR3 is CASSFRQGTDTQYF. CDR3 in DNA: TGCGCCAGCAGCTTCAGACAGGGCACAGATACGCAGTATTTT.

This chain joins TRBV29-1 and TRBJ2-7; TRBD2 aligns across 9 bases. Losses at the gene ends were 3 bases for V and 2 bases for J; bases not matched to a gene: 11. CDR3 length: 16 residues. Germline loops: CDR1 SQVTM, CDR2 ANQGSEA. The CDR3 region is CSVEVAGGSEAYEQYF. DNA for the CDR3: TGCAGCGTTGAGGTTGCGGGGGGGTCCGAAGCCTACGAGCAGTACTTC.

This rearrangement joins TRBV7-9 to TRBJ2-3; D is uncertain. CDR3 size: 12 residues. Trimming took 6 bases from V and 6 from J, leaving 10 bases between them. Germline CDR1 SEHNR, CDR2 FQNEAQ (reference sequence). The CDR3 loop reads CASRSLLDTQYF. The DNA for the CDR3 is TGTGCCAGCAGGTCCCTATTGGATACGCAGTATTTT.

J is TRBJ2-1 and V is TRBV4-1; 9 positions agree with TRBD1. Losses at the gene ends were 4 bases for V and 4 bases for J; bases not matched to a gene: 8. The germline CDR1 and CDR2 sequences are MGHRA and YSYEKL. CDR3 length: 16 amino acids. CDR3: CASSRRFGTGYNEQFF. CDR3 DNA sequence: TGCGCCAGCAGCCGCAGATTCGGGACAGGGTACAATGAGCAGTTCTTC.

The genes are TRBV27 and TRBJ2-1, with 10 bases matching TRBD1. V shed 7 bases, J shed 7 bases, and the junction held 10 bases outside the gene matches. The germline gives CDR1 MNHEY, CDR2 SMNVEV (reference sequence). This CDR3 region has 15 residues. The CDR3 coding sequence is TGTGCCAGCATTCCCCGGGACAGGGGTTTGAATGAGCAGTTCTTC. Amino acids: CASIPRDRGLNEQFF.

The chain employs TRBV7-6 and TRBJ2-7, with TRBD2 matching 11 bases. The germline V gene has CDR1 SGHVS and CDR2 FNYEAQ. The length of the CDR3 is 14 residues. V was pared by 5 bases and J by 6 bases, with 6 bases of the junction left unmatched. In nucleotides, the CDR3 is TGTGCCAGCAGCCGACTAGCGGGGTTGGCCGAGCAGTACTTC. It encodes CASSRLAGLAEQYF. The full variable domain, its missing parts supplied by reference TRBV7-6 and TRBJ2-7, is GAGVSQSPRYKVTKRGQDVALRCDPISGHVSLYWYRQALGQGPEFLTYFNYEAQQDKSGLPNDRFSAERPEGSISTLTIQRTEQRDSAMYRCASSRLAGLAEQYFGPGTRLTVT.

V is TRBV11-2 and J is TRBJ2-7; no firm D call. The germline V gene has CDR1 SGHAT and CDR2 FQNNGV. Trimming stripped 1 base from V and 0 bases from J, with 7 bases between. This CDR3 spans 14 amino acids. This CDR3 reads CASSLGGISYEQYF. In DNA, the CDR3 is TGTGCCAGCAGCTTAGGTGGGATCTCCTACGAGCAGTACTTC.